Only one count was recorded for the clone carrying this TCR beta chain. Its specificity is not known. The study ran its PCR with 60 Vbeta and 13 Jbeta primers. Sequencing used immunoSEQ multiplex PCR; TCRdb keeps in-frame clones, though not all of them. The sample consists of roughly 160,000 clones, roughly four fifths of them appearing once. The data were taken from a study of cytomegalovirus exposure and HLA in healthy donors. Study-wide context: Out of roughly 200 million T cells, an earlier analysis found 117 million unique TCR beta sequences in total. Unique TCRs from HLA-typed donors, around 79 million of them, were held in an early data release.

Germline lookup yields CDR1 SGDLS and CDR2 YYNGEE. Trimming cost V 3 bases and J 3 bases; bases outside gene matches: 2. The CDR3 has 14 residues. At the time of sampling, donors were nominally healthy, though unrecorded immune exposures were likely. Study findings and constraints: In a later analysis, CMV-associated beta chains were mostly HLA-associated, it appeared.

Source material: PBMCs. The receptor was derived from a female donor in good health and CMV-seronegative. The chain has TRBV9 and TRBJ2-7; 11 nucleotides match TRBD2. The CDR3 region has the DNA TGTGCCAGCAGCGAGGGGACTAGCGGCTACGAGCAGTACTTC. Translated: CASSEGTSGYEQYF.